These 20 T cell receptor beta chains originate from one sample sequenced in a study of T cell changes during pregnancy in multiple sclerosis (dated by TCRdb to the late 2010s). Receptor amplification or capture employed the immunoSEQ multiplex PCR assay. The clones in this table, taken by TCRdb from immuneACCESS, are in-frame only. Not every clone is retained; where verified, under half of the shortfall comes from an unresolved V gene, and the cause of the rest is unknown. This sample gives around 65,000 clones in total; 88% of them show up just once. About 1.8% of the sample is in the top ten clones. The sample here was peripheral blood, taken in the first trimester of pregnancy. Source of these receptors: a female donor with multiple sclerosis, enrolled in a pregnancy study.

This sequence joins TRBV7-9 and TRBJ1-3; 7 bases map to TRBD1. V gave up 5 bases and J gave up 3 bases; unmatched junction bases: 1. There are 13 residues in the CDR3. Germline V lookup: CDR1 SEHNR, CDR2 FQNEAQ (reference sequence). The CDR3 sequence: CASSRQGGNTIYF. The CDR3 DNA sequence: TGTGCCAGCAGCCGACAGGGTGGAAACACCATATATTTT.

The chain combines TRBV11-2 with TRBJ1-1; TRBD1 is a possible D gene (5 bases). The germline V and J ends were trimmed by 5 bases and 5 bases, with 9 bases remaining between them. The CDR3 extends over 12 amino acids. The germline CDR1 and CDR2 sequences are SGHAT and FQNNGV. CDR3 sequence: CASSTKGTEAFF. The CDR3 DNA sequence: TGTGCCAGCAGCACGAAGGGGACTGAAGCTTTCTTT.

The chain employs TRBV5-1 and TRBJ2-5; 13 nucleotides line up with TRBD2. Germline V gives CDR1 SGHRS, CDR2 YFSETQ. The CDR3 loop spans 16 amino acids. V gave up 4 bases and J gave up 5 bases; unmatched junction bases: 8. The CDR3: CASSALTSGRSETQYF. The CDR3 DNA reads TGCGCCAGCAGCGCCCTGACTAGCGGGAGGTCTGAGACCCAGTACTTC.

The chain is built from TRBV28 and TRBJ1-5; 9 bases fit TRBD1. Germline V gene sequence: CDR1 MDHEN, CDR2 SYDVKM. This CDR3 region has 16 residues. J was trimmed by 5 bases and V by 7 bases; bases with no gene match: 12. Written as DNA, the CDR3 is TGTGCCAGCAAAACCTATAAAACAGGGGGCTATCAGCCCCAGCATTTT. Residues: CASKTYKTGGYQPQHF.

This chain links TRBV10-2 with TRBJ1-1; D remains unclear. V gave up 3 bases and J gave up 7 bases, with 18 bases separating them. Germline V lookup: CDR1 WSHSY, CDR2 SAAADI. The CDR3 sequence is 15 residues long. The CDR3 loop is CASSERTVRSSEAFF. The CDR3 nucleotides are TGCGCCAGCAGTGAAAGGACTGTACGGAGCAGTGAAGCTTTCTTT.

The CDR3 DNA reads TGCGCCAGCAGTGGGGGTAGCGGATTCTCTGGGGCCAACGTCCTGACTTTC. Protein product: CASSGGSGFSGANVLTF. This chain connects TRBV10-1 to TRBJ2-6; possible D gene TRBD2, 6 bases. The CDR3 consists of 17 residues. V lost 4 bases and J lost 0, with 13 bases in between. Germline lookup yields CDR1 WNHNN and CDR2 SYGVQD (reference sequence).

In this sample, this clone turned up once. The chain has TRBV5-1 and TRBJ2-6; 8 positions agree with TRBD1. Looked up from germline, CDR1 is SGHRS and CDR2 is YFSETQ. V lost 7 bases to trimming and J lost 0 bases; unmatched junction nucleotides: 6. The CDR3 covers 16 residues. This CDR3 is CASAPGGNSGANVLTF. CDR3 nucleotides: TGCGCCAGCGCCCCAGGGGGCAACTCTGGGGCCAACGTCCTGACTTTC.

The chain uses TRBV7-7 and TRBJ2-7, with 7 nucleotides matching TRBD1. J was trimmed by 5 bases and V by 0 bases; bases with no gene match: 4. This CDR3 spans 14 amino acids. In germline, CDR1 is SSHAT, CDR2 FNYEAQ (reference sequence). DNA for the CDR3: TGTGCCAGCAGCTTAGCAGGGGGCATGGACGAGCAGTACTTC. The encoded protein is CASSLAGGMDEQYF.

V gene TRBV14 combines with J gene TRBJ2-1; D is ambiguous. V shed 0 bases and J shed 5 bases, with 5 bases lying between them. The CDR3 is 13 amino acids. Germline assignment: CDR1 SGHDN and CDR2 FVKESK. The CDR3 DNA follows: TGTGCCAGCAGCCAAGATTACAACAATGAGCAGTTCTTC. Protein product: CASSQDYNNEQFF.

The chain employs TRBV6-1 and TRBJ1-1; D is unresolved. Germline V gene data show CDR1 as MNHNS and CDR2 as SASEGT. Deletions cut 1 base from V and 0 bases from J, with 12 bases between. This CDR3 contains 16 residues. CDR3 bases: TGTGCCAGCAGTGAAGGATTAGAGAGAATGAACACTGAAGCTTTCTTT. Encoded protein: CASSEGLERMNTEAFF.

The count of this clone is one. The V call is TRBV4-1, the J call TRBJ2-1; 8 nucleotides align to TRBD1. The CDR3 length is 15 residues. CDR1 and CDR2 (germline): MGHRA, YSYEKL. Trimming took 4 bases from V and 3 from J; bases not matched to a gene: 5. In DNA form, the CDR3 reads TGCGCCAGCAGCCCCGGACAGGGACTCTACAATGAGCAGTTCTTC. Translation: CASSPGQGLYNEQFF.

CDR3 amino acids: CASSPGLYNEQFF. As DNA, the CDR3 is TGTGCCAGCAGCCCCGGACTTTACAATGAGCAGTTCTTC. The chain links TRBV11-1 to TRBJ2-1; D might be TRBD2 (5 bases). The CDR3 is 13 residues long. From germline, CDR1 is SGHAT and CDR2 FQDESV (reference sequence). V was cut by 5 bases and J by 4 bases, with 9 bases left in between.

This rearrangement joins TRBV7-9 to TRBJ2-5, with 8 positions matching TRBD1. The ends lost 3 bases at V and 1 base at J; junction bases unmatched: 4. The CDR3 runs 15 residues. Germline V gene lookup returns CDR1 SEHNR and CDR2 FQNEAQ (reference sequence). The CDR3 DNA follows: TGTGCCAGCAGCTTCTCACAGGGGGGCCAAGAGACCCAGTACTTC. Translation gives CASSFSQGGQETQYF.

The chain recombines TRBV5-1 with TRBJ2-3; 8 positions match TRBD2. With 4 bases clipped from V and 4 bases from J, the junction kept 17 bases outside the gene matches. Germline V gene lookup returns CDR1 SGHRS and CDR2 YFSETQ. The CDR3 has 18 residues. The CDR3 DNA sequence: TGCGCCAGCAGCCGCCCCCGGGGGGGGGATCCGGGAGCAGATACGCAGTATTTT. It codes for CASSRPRGGDPGADTQYF.

This clone was seen only once. The chain couples TRBV30 to TRBJ2-1; D perhaps matches TRBD2 (6 bases). The CDR3 loop spans 14 amino acids. Germline V gene sequence: CDR1 GTSNPN, CDR2 SVGIG (reference sequence). V lost 5 bases and J lost 5, with 16 bases in between. In DNA form, the CDR3 reads TGTGCCTGGGTTGCGTTGGGGACTGACAATGAGCAGTTCTTC. Amino acids: CAWVALGTDNEQFF.

This chain connects TRBV18 to TRBJ1-4; tentative D call: TRBD1 (5 bases). V was shortened by 0 bases and J by 0 bases, with 14 bases between the two germline ends. This CDR3 is 18 amino acids long. Germline CDR1 and CDR2: KGHSH and LQKENI. The CDR3 DNA sequence: TGTGCCAGCTCACCACCGACTCCCGGGACTGCAACTAATGAAAAACTGTTTTTT. Protein: CASSPPTPGTATNEKLFF.

J is TRBJ2-3 and V is TRBV10-1, with unresolved D. V was trimmed by 6 bases and J by 2 bases, leaving 12 bases between them. Germline V gene data show CDR1 as WNHNN and CDR2 as SYGVQD (reference sequence). The CDR3 is made up of 14 amino acids. The CDR3 spells CASRSDFVTDTQYF. As DNA, the CDR3 is TGCGCCAGCAGGAGTGACTTCGTCACAGATACGCAGTATTTT.

This chain uses TRBV6-1 with TRBJ2-5; possible D gene TRBD1, 6 bases. The CDR3 has 14 amino acids. The germline CDR1 and CDR2 sequences are MNHNS and SASEGT. Trimming removed 4 bases from V and 4 bases from J, with 13 bases in between. Written as DNA, the CDR3 is TGTGCCAGCAGTGGGACAGCCCAAGGAGAGACCCAGTACTTC. Translated, it gives CASSGTAQGETQYF.

The CDR3 spells CASSPRVDEKLFF. Written as DNA, the CDR3 is TGTGCCAGCAGCCCGAGGGTGGATGAAAAACTGTTTTTT. The rearrangement uses TRBV5-8 and TRBJ1-4; D unresolved. CDR3 size: 13 residues. Per the germline V gene, CDR1 is SGHTS and CDR2 is YDEGEE. The V and J ends lost 4 bases and 6 bases respectively, with 10 bases between them. Filled out from reference TRBV5-8 and TRBJ1-4, the complete variable domain reads EAGVTQSPTHLIKTRGQQATLRCSPISGHTSVYWYQQALGLGLQFLLWYDEGEERNRGNFPPRFSGRQFPNYSSELNVNALELEDSALYLCASSPRVDEKLFFGSGTQLSVL.

This clone occurred a few times. The V and J genes are TRBV10-2 and TRBJ1-5; TRBD1 is a possible D gene (6 bases). V shed 3 bases and J shed 7 bases, with 13 bases lying between them. Germline V gene data show CDR1 as WSHSY and CDR2 as SAAADI. The CDR3 spans 14 residues. The CDR3 nucleotides are TGCGCCAGCAGTGAAGGGGTAGGGGGACAGCCCCAGCATTTT. Its protein product is CASSEGVGGQPQHF.